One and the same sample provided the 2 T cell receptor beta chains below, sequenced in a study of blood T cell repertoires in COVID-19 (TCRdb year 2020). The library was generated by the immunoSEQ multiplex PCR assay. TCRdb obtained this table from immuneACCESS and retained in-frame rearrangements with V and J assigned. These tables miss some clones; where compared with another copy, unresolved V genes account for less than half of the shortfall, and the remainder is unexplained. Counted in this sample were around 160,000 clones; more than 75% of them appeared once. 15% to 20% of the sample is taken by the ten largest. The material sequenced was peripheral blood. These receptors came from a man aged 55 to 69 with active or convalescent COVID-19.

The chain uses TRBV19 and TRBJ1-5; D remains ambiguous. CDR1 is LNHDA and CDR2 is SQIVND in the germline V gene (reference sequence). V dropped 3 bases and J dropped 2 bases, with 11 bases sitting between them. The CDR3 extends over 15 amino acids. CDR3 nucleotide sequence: TGTGCCAGTAGTATCGAGGAGCGTCGCAATCAGCCCCAGCATTTT. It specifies CASSIEERRNQPQHF.

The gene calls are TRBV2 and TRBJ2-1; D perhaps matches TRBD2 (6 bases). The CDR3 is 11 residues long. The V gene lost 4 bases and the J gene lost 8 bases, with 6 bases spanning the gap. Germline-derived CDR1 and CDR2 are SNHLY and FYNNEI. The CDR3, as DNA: TGTGCCAGCAGTGGGGGGGATGAGCAGTTCTTC. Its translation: CASSGGDEQFF.